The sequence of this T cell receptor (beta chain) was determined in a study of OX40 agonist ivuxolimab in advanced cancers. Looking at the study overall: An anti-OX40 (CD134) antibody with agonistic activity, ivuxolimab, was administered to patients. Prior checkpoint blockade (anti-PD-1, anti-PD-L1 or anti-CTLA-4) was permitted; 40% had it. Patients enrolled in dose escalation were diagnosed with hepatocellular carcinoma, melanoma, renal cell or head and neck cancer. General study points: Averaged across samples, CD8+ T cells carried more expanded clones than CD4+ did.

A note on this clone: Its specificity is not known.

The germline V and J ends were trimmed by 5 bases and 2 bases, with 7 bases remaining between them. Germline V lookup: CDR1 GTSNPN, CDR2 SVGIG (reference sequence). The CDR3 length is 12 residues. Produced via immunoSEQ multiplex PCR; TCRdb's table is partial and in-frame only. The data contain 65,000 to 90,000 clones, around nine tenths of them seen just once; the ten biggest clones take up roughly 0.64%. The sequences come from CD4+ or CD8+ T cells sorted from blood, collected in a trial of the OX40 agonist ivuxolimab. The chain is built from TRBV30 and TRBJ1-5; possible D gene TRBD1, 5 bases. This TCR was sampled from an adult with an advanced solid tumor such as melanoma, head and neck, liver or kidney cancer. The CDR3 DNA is TGTGCCTGGGGAGGGGGCAATCAGCCCCAGCATTTT. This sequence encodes CAWGGGNQPQHF.